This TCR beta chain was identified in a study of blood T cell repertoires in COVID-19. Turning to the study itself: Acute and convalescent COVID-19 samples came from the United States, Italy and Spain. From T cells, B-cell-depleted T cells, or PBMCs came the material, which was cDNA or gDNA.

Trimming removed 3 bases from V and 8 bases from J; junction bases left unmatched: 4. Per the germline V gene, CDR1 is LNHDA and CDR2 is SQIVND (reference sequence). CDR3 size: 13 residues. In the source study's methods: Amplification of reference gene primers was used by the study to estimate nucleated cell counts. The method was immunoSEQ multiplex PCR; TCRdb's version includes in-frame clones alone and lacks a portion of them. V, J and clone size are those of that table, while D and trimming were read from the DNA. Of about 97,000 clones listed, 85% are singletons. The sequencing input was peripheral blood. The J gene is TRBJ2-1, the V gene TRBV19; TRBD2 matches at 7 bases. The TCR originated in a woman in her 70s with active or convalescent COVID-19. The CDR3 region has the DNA TGTGCCAGTAGTATGGCGACTAGCCATGAGCAGTTCTTC. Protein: CASSMATSHEQFF. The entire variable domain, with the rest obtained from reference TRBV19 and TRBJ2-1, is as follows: DGGITQSPKYLFRKEGQNVTLSCEQNLNHDAMYWYRQDPGQGLRLIYYSQIVNDFQKGDIAEGYSVSREKKESFPLTVTSAQKNPTAFYLCASSMATSHEQFFGPGTRLTVL.